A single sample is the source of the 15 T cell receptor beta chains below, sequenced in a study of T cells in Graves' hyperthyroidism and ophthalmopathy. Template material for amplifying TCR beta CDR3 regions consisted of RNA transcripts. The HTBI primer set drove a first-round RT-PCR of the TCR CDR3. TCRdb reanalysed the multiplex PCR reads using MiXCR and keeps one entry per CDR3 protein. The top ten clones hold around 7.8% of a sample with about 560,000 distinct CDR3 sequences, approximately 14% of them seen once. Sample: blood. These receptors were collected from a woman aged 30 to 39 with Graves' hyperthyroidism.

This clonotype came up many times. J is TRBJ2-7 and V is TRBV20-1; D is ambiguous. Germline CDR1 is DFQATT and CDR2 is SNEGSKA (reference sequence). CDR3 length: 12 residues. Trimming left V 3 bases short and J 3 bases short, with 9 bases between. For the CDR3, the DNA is TGCAGTGCTAGCTCGGACCTCTACGAGCAGTACTTC. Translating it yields CSASSDLYEQYF.

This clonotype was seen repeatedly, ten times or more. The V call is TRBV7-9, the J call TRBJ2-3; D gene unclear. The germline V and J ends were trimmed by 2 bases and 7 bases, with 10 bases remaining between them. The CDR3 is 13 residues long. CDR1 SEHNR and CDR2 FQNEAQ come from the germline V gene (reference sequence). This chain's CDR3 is CASSLSSLYTQYF. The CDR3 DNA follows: TGTGCCAGCAGCTTAAGTTCGTTGTATACGCAGTATTTT. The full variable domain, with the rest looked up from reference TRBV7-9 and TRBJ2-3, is DTGVSQNPRHKITKRGQNVTFRCDPISEHNRLYWYRQTLGQGPEFLTYFQNEAQLEKSRLLSDRFSAERPKGSFSTLEIQRTEQGDSAMYLCASSLSSLYTQYFGPGTRLTVL.

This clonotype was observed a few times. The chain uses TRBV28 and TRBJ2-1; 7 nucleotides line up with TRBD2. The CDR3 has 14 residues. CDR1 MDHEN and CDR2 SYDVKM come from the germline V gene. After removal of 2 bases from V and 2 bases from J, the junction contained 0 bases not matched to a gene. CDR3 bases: TGTGCCAGCAGTTTACTAGCGGCCTACAATGAGCAGTTCTTC. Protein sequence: CASSLLAAYNEQFF.

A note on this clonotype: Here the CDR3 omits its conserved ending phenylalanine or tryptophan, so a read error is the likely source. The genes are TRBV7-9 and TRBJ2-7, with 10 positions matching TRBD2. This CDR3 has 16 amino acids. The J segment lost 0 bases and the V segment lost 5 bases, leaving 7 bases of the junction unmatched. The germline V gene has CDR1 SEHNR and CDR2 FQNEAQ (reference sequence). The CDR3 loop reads CASSPQTSGASYEQYL. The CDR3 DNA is TGTGCCAGCAGCCCACAAACTAGCGGGGCCTCCTACGAGCAGTACTTA.

CDR3 loop: CSARGTGSGNTIYF. The CDR3 DNA is TGCAGTGCTAGAGGGACAGGCTCTGGAAACACCATATATTTT. V and J are TRBV20-1 and TRBJ1-3, with 7 bases lining up with TRBD1. Germline loops: CDR1 DFQATT, CDR2 SNEGSKA (reference sequence). This CDR3 comprises 14 residues. J lost 0 bases, V lost 1 base, and 0 bases had no gene match.

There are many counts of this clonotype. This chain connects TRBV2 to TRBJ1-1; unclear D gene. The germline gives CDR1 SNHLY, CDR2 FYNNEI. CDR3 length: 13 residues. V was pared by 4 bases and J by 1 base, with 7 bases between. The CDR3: CASSVTPNTEAFF. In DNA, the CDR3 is TGTGCCAGCAGTGTTACCCCGAACACTGAAGCTTTCTTT.

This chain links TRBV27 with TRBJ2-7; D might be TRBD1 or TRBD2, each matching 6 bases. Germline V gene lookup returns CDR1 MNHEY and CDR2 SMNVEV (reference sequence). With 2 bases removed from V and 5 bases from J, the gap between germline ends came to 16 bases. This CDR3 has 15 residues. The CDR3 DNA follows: TGTGCCAGCAGTTTAAGGGGGGCGTGGGGAAACGAGCAGTACTTC. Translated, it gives CASSLRGAWGNEQYF.

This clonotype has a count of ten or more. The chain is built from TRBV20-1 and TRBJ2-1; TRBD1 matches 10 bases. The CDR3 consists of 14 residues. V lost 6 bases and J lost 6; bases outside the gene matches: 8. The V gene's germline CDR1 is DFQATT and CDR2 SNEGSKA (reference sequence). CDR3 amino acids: CSARPGQGINEQFF. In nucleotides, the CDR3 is TGCAGTGCGAGACCGGGACAGGGGATCAATGAGCAGTTCTTC.

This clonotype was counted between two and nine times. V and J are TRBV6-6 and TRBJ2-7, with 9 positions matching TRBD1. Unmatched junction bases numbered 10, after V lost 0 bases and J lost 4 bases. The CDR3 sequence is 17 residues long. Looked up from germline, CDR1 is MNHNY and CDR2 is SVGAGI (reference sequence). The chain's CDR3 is CASSYSGAGTGSYEQYF. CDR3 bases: TGTGCCAGCAGTTACTCGGGCGCCGGGACAGGGTCTTACGAGCAGTACTTC.

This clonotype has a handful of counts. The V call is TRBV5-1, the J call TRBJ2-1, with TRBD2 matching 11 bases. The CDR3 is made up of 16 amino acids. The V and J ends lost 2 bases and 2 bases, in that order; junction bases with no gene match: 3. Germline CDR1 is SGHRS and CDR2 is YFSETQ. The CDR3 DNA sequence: TGCGCCAGCAGCTTACTAGCGGGAGAGGCCTACAATGAGCAGTTCTTC. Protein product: CASSLLAGEAYNEQFF.

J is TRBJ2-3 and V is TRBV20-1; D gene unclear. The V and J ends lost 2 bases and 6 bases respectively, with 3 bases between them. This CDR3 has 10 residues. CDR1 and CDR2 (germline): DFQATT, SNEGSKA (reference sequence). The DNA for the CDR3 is TGCAGTGCTAGATGGGATACGCAGTATTTT. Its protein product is CSARWDTQYF.

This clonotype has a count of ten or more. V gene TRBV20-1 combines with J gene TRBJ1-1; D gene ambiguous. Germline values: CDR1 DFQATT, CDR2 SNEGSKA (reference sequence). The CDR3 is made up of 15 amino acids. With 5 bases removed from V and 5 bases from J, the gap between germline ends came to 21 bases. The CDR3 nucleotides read TGCAGTGCTTCGTTCGAAAACTGGTGGGCAACTGAAGCTTTCTTT. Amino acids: CSASFENWWATEAFF.

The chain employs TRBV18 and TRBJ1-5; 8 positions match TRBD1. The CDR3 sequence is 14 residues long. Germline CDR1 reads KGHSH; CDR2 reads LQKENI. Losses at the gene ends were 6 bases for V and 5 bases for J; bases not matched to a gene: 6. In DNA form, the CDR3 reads TGTGCCAGCTCCTCGACAGGGGTAGATCAGCCCCAGCATTTT. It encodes CASSSTGVDQPQHF.

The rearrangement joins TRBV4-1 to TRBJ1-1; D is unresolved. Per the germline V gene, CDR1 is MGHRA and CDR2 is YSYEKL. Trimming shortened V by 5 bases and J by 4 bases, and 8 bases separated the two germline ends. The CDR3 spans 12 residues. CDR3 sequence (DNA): TGCGCCAGCAGCAGATATGGCACTGAAGCTTTCTTT. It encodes CASSRYGTEAFF.

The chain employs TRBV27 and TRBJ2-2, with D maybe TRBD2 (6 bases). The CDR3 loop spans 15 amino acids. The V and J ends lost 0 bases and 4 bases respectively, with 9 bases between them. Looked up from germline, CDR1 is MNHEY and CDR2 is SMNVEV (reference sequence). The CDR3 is CASSLSMGGTGELFF. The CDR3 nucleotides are TGTGCCAGCAGTTTATCGATGGGGGGCACCGGGGAGCTGTTTTTT.